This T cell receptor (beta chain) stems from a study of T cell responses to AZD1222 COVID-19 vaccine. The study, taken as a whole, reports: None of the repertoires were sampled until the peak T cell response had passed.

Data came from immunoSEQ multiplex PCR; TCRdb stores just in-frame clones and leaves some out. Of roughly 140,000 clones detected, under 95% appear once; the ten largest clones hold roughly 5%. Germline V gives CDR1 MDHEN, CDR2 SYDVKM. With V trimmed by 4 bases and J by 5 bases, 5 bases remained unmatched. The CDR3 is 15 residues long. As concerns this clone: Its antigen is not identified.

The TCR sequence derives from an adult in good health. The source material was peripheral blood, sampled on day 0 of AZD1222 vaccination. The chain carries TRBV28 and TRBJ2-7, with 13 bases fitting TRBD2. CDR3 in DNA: TGTGCCAGCAGTTCCCCACTAGCGGGAGGGGACGAGCAGTACTTC. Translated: CASSSPLAGGDEQYF.